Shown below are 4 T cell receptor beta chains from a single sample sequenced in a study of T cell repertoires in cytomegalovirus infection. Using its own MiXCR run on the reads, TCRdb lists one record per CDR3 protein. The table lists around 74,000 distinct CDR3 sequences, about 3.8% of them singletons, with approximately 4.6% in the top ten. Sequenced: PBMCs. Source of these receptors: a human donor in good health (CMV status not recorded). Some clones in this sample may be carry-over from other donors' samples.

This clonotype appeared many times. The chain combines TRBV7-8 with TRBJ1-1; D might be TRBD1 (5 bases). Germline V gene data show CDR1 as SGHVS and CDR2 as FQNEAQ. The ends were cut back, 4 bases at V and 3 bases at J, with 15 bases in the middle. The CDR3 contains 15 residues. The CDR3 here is CASSSRRGLYTEAFF. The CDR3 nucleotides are TGTGCCAGCAGCTCCCGTCGGGGACTTTACACTGAAGCTTTCTTT.

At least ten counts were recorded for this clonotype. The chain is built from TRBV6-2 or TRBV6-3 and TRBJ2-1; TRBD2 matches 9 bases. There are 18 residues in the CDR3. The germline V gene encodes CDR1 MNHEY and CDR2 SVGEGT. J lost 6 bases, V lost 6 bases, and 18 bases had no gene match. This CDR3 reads CASRRGGLGLKGLNEQFF. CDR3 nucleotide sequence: TGTGCCAGCAGGCGGGGGGGGCTGGGGTTAAAAGGTCTCAATGAGCAGTTCTTC.

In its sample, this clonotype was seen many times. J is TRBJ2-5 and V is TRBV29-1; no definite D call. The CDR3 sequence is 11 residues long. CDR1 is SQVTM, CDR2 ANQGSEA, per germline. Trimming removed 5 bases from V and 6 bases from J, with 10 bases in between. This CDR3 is CSVPRSQTQYF. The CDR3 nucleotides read TGCAGCGTTCCGAGGTCCCAGACCCAGTACTTC.

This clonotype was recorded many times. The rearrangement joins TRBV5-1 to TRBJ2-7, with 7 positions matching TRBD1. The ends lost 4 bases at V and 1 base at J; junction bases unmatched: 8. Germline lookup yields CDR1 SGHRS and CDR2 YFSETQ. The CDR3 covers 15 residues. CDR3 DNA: TGCGCCAGCAGCCGTGGACAGGATCAGTCCTACGAGCAGTACTTC. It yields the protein CASSRGQDQSYEQYF. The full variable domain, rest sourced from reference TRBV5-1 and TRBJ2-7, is KAGVTQTPRYLIKTRGQQVTLSCSPISGHRSVSWYQQTPGQGLQFLFEYFSETQRNKGNFPGRFSGRQFSNSRSEMNVSTLELGDSALYLCASSRGQDQSYEQYFGPGTRLTVT.